This entry describes one T cell receptor beta chain. This entry is derived from a study of cytomegalovirus exposure and HLA in healthy donors. The CDR3 is 15 residues long. Germline CDR1 is SGHTA and CDR2 is FQGTGA. Trimming cost V 2 bases and J 2 bases; bases outside gene matches: 2. PCR employed 60 Vbeta and 13 Jbeta primers. Under the authors' procedure: Unique TCR beta chains totaled some 78 million in a later count, with roughly 11 million of them shared. The repertoire was sequenced with immunoSEQ multiplex PCR; TCRdb's copy has only in-frame clones and lacks some. The V and J calls and clone size come from that table; D and trimming were worked out from the DNA. The table includes about 150,000 clones, 75% to 80% detected once.

Sequencing input: PBMCs. This sequence was found in a male donor in good health and CMV-seronegative. The chain carries TRBV7-3 and TRBJ2-7, with 11 bases aligning to TRBD1. CDR3 nucleotide sequence: TGTGCCAGCAGCTTATGGACAGGGGGCACCTACGAGCAGTACTTC. This codes for CASSLWTGGTYEQYF.